Following are 28 T cell receptor beta chains from one sample sequenced in a study of blood T cell repertoires in COVID-19. TCRdb's copy holds only in-frame clones and misses some; the assay was immunoSEQ multiplex PCR. This sample carries around 470,000 clones, about 91% of them seen once, and the ten largest clones take around 0.95%. The sample consisted of peripheral blood. These receptors were taken from a man aged 18-30 years with COVID-19, enrolled during active disease.

The chain combines TRBV6-5 with TRBJ2-7, with TRBD2 matching 7 bases. The CDR3 is 15 amino acids. V shed 0 bases, J shed 6 bases, and the junction held 8 bases outside the gene matches. Germline V gene sequence: CDR1 MNHEY, CDR2 SVGAGI. Here the CDR3 DNA reads TGTGCCAGCAGTTACTCGTCGAGCGGGAAGCGCGAGCAGTACTTC. Translation: CASSYSSSGKREQYF.

The V call is TRBV5-1, the J call TRBJ1-4; D may be TRBD1 (5 bases). Germline assignment: CDR1 SGHRS and CDR2 YFSETQ. Between the trimmed V and J ends, which lost 0 bases and 3 bases, there was a span of 12 bases. The CDR3 contains 16 residues. The CDR3 nucleotides are TGCGCCAGCAGCTTGGGTTGGCAGGGTGCTAATGAAAAACTGTTTTTT. Its protein product is CASSLGWQGANEKLFF. Full variable domain (rest looked up from reference TRBV5-1 and TRBJ1-4): KAGVTQTPRYLIKTRGQQVTLSCSPISGHRSVSWYQQTPGQGLQFLFEYFSETQRNKGNFPGRFSGRQFSNSRSEMNVSTLELGDSALYLCASSLGWQGANEKLFFGSGTQLSVL.

The chain combines TRBV5-1 with TRBJ1-1, with 8 bases identical to TRBD1. The trim removed 2 bases at V and 5 bases at J, leaving 5 bases unmatched. Germline V gene sequence: CDR1 SGHRS, CDR2 YFSETQ. The CDR3 totals 14 residues. CDR3 bases: TGCGCCAGCAGCTTCGGACAGGGCGGGACTGAAGCTTTCTTT. Encoded protein: CASSFGQGGTEAFF.

The table lists this clone with a count of one. V gene TRBV7-6 combines with J gene TRBJ2-1, with 8 nucleotides matching TRBD2. This CDR3 spans 16 amino acids. Losses at the gene ends were 2 bases for V and 5 bases for J; bases not matched to a gene: 8. Germline values: CDR1 SGHVS, CDR2 FNYEAQ. The CDR3 here is CASSLPGRAAHNEQFF. The CDR3 DNA reads TGTGCCAGCAGCTTACCCGGGAGGGCGGCCCACAATGAGCAGTTCTTC.

This clone came up a few times. This chain uses TRBV27 with TRBJ2-7; 8 bases are a match to TRBD1. Trimming removed 6 bases from V and 5 bases from J; junction bases left unmatched: 15. Germline V gives CDR1 MNHEY, CDR2 SMNVEV (reference sequence). The length of the CDR3 is 16 residues. CDR3 residues: CASRRNLGTGLDEQYF. Written as DNA, the CDR3 is TGTGCCAGCAGGCGCAACCTCGGGACAGGTCTGGACGAGCAGTACTTC.

The genes are TRBV29-1 and TRBJ2-7, with 7 bases that match TRBD1. V gave up 5 bases and J gave up 5 bases; unmatched junction bases: 3. The length of the CDR3 is 11 residues. Germline CDR1 reads SQVTM; CDR2 reads ANQGSEA. CDR3 sequence reads: CSVSTGNEQYF. The CDR3 nucleotides read TGCAGCGTTTCGACAGGGAACGAGCAGTACTTC.

This chain uses TRBV20-1 with TRBJ2-7; possible D gene TRBD2, 5 bases. Trimming removed 3 bases at V and 6 bases at J, with 12 bases between. This CDR3 contains 12 residues. CDR1 is DFQATT and CDR2 is SNEGSKA in the germline V gene (reference sequence). The DNA for the CDR3 is TGCAGTGCTAGTCGGACTCCACCCGAGCAGTACTTC. Residues: CSASRTPPEQYF.

The rearrangement links TRBV27 to TRBJ1-1; tentatively, D is TRBD1 (5 bases). From germline, CDR1 is MNHEY and CDR2 SMNVEV (reference sequence). V was pared by 3 bases and J by 1 base, with 9 bases between. The CDR3 is 14 amino acids. The CDR3 here is CASSFSTGNTEAFF. The CDR3 DNA sequence: TGTGCCAGCAGTTTTTCCACAGGGAACACTGAAGCTTTCTTT.

This sequence joins TRBV21-1 and TRBJ2-7; the table's D call TRBD2 went unverified against the DNA. TRBV21-1 is designated a pseudogene. This CDR3 spans 16 amino acids. Here the CDR3 DNA reads TGTGCCAGCAGCTCGCGGACTAGCGGGATAGACTGCGAGCAGTACTTC. It codes for CASSSRTSGIDCEQYF.

This clone was found a few times. The V gene is TRBV10-3, the J gene TRBJ1-2, with D possibly matching TRBD1 (5 bases). In germline, CDR1 is ENHRY, CDR2 SYGVKD. CDR3 length: 16 residues. V lost 5 bases, J lost 6 bases, and 22 bases lay in between. The CDR3 bases are TGTGCCATCAGTCCTCAAGACAGCCCGTACACGCATGGCTACACCTTC. Amino acids: CAISPQDSPYTHGYTF.

The chain joins TRBV7-8 to TRBJ1-5; the D is unclear. The CDR3 extends over 16 amino acids. Germline V CDR1 and CDR2: SGHVS, FQNEAQ. The V and J ends lost 0 bases and 0 bases respectively, with 9 bases between them. CDR3 bases: TGTGCCAGCAGCTTAGCTTACAGCAATAGCAATCAGCCCCAGCATTTT. Translating gives CASSLAYSNSNQPQHF.

This chain connects TRBV27 to TRBJ2-7; 8 bases line up with TRBD1. The germline V gene has CDR1 MNHEY and CDR2 SMNVEV (reference sequence). The CDR3 covers 15 residues. V dropped 3 bases and J dropped 0; count of bases not matched to a gene: 4. Here the CDR3 reads CASSFVQGASYEQYF. CDR3 nucleotides: TGTGCCAGCAGTTTTGTCCAGGGGGCCTCCTACGAGCAGTACTTC.

A few counts support this clone. The rearrangement links TRBV7-9 to TRBJ1-1, with TRBD1 identical over 7 bases. The length of the CDR3 is 13 residues. V shed 6 bases, J shed 3 bases, and the junction held 4 bases outside the gene matches. Germline loops: CDR1 SEHNR, CDR2 FQNEAQ (reference sequence). The CDR3 protein is CASRGTEDTEAFF. CDR3 coding DNA: TGTGCCAGCAGGGGGACAGAGGACACTGAAGCTTTCTTT.

The chain joins TRBV28 to TRBJ1-2; the match to TRBD1 covers 8 bases. The CDR3 is made up of 13 amino acids. Germline CDR1 and CDR2: MDHEN and SYDVKM. V shed 7 bases, J shed 7 bases, and the junction held 8 bases outside the gene matches. The CDR3 DNA reads as TGTGCCAGCACCCAGACAGGGGTGCGTGGCTACACCTTC. Its translation is CASTQTGVRGYTF.

The genes are TRBV14 and TRBJ1-1; no clear D. V was pared by 5 bases and J by 3 bases, with 10 bases between. The germline V gene has CDR1 SGHDN and CDR2 FVKESK. This CDR3 has 13 amino acids. The CDR3 protein is CASSSSSHTEAFF. For the CDR3, the DNA is TGTGCCAGCAGCTCAAGTAGTCACACTGAAGCTTTCTTT.

The CDR3 DNA sequence: TGTGCCAGCATGACGAGAGGACTAGGGGAGACCCAGTACTTC. It specifies CASMTRGLGETQYF. The genes are TRBV5-4 and TRBJ2-5; 7 bases match TRBD2. The germline V gene encodes CDR1 SGHNT and CDR2 YYREEE (reference sequence). Trimming took 6 bases from V and 5 from J; bases not matched to a gene: 10. CDR3 length: 14 residues.

The chain has TRBV19 and TRBJ1-1, with D perhaps TRBD1 (5 bases). V shed 7 bases and J shed 7 bases, with 13 bases lying between them. Germline V lookup: CDR1 LNHDA, CDR2 SQIVND (reference sequence). This CDR3 is 12 amino acids long. CDR3 residues: CASTKRRGEAFF. CDR3 bases: TGTGCCAGTACCAAACGGAGGGGTGAAGCTTTCTTT.

This CDR3 is CASSQGQGNNEQFF. CDR3 nucleotide sequence: TGCGCCAGCAGCCAAGGACAGGGGAACAATGAGCAGTTCTTC. The rearrangement joins TRBV5-1 to TRBJ2-1, with 9 bases identical to TRBD1. The germline V gene has CDR1 SGHRS and CDR2 YFSETQ. V shed 4 bases, J shed 5 bases, and the junction held 4 bases outside the gene matches. This CDR3 comprises 14 residues.

The chain uses TRBV19 and TRBJ2-1, with TRBD1 matching over 8 bases. Germline loops: CDR1 LNHDA, CDR2 SQIVND (reference sequence). The V and J ends lost 5 bases and 8 bases, in that order; junction bases with no gene match: 5. The CDR3 totals 13 residues. In DNA form, the CDR3 reads TGTGCCAGTAGTCGAGACAGGGGCGATGAGCAGTTCTTC. Translation: CASSRDRGDEQFF.

This chain connects TRBV4-1 to TRBJ2-7; the D gene is possibly TRBD2 (5 bases). V was shortened by 5 bases and J by 0 bases, with 11 bases between the two germline ends. The germline CDR1 and CDR2 sequences are MGHRA and YSYEKL. The CDR3 has 14 residues. CDR3 residues: CASSYGRDSYEQYF. Here the CDR3 DNA reads TGCGCCAGCAGCTATGGACGGGACTCCTACGAGCAGTACTTC.

The chain couples TRBV5-5 to TRBJ2-2, with 9 bases identical to TRBD1. The V gene end was trimmed by 5 bases and the J gene end by 6 bases; junction bases not matched to a gene: 8. Germline assignment: CDR1 SGHKS and CDR2 YYEKEE (reference sequence). The CDR3 extends over 15 amino acids. The CDR3: CASRTRDRVPGELFF. CDR3 coding DNA: TGTGCCAGCAGAACCCGGGACAGGGTACCCGGGGAGCTGTTTTTT.

The rearrangement joins TRBV28 to TRBJ2-7, with TRBD2 matching over 10 bases. The length of the CDR3 is 15 residues. Germline V gene data show CDR1 as MDHEN and CDR2 as SYDVKM. With V trimmed by 4 bases and J by 5 bases, 8 bases remained unmatched. The CDR3 loop is CASSSDRLAGDEQYF. The CDR3 DNA reads as TGTGCCAGCAGTTCGGACAGACTAGCGGGTGACGAGCAGTACTTC.

The rearrangement links TRBV7-9 to TRBJ1-3; D possibly corresponds to TRBD1 (5 bases). CDR3 length: 15 residues. Trimming took off 4 bases at V and 7 bases at J, with 17 bases between the two ends. Germline V gives CDR1 SEHNR, CDR2 FQNEAQ (reference sequence). The CDR3 spells CASSSGQRVENTIYF. CDR3 DNA: TGTGCCAGCAGCTCAGGGCAGCGCGTCGAGAACACCATATATTTT. Together with reference TRBV7-9 and TRBJ1-3, the CDR3 gives the full variable domain: DTGVSQNPRHKITKRGQNVTFRCDPISEHNRLYWYRQTLGQGPEFLTYFQNEAQLEKSRLLSDRFSAERPKGSFSTLEIQRTEQGDSAMYLCASSSGQRVENTIYFGEGSWLTVV.

The rearrangement links TRBV5-6 to TRBJ2-2; 9 nucleotides line up with TRBD1. The V and J ends lost 4 bases and 4 bases, in that order; junction bases with no gene match: 2. Looked up from germline, CDR1 is SGHDT and CDR2 is YYEEEE. This CDR3 spans 14 amino acids. This chain's CDR3 is CASSPTGGTGELFF. The DNA for the CDR3 is TGTGCCAGCAGCCCGACAGGGGGCACCGGGGAGCTGTTTTTT.

The chain is built from TRBV12-3 or TRBV12-4 and TRBJ1-5; D may be TRBD1 (6 bases). This CDR3 comprises 12 residues. The V and J ends lost 6 bases and 7 bases respectively, with 10 bases between them. The chain's CDR3 is CASSLQGQPQHF. The CDR3 bases are TGTGCCAGCAGCCTACAGGGACAGCCCCAGCATTTT.

The rearrangement uses TRBV27 and TRBJ2-2; 8 bases match TRBD2. The CDR3 covers 14 residues. CDR1 is MNHEY, CDR2 SMNVEV, per germline (reference sequence). V dropped 4 bases and J dropped 7; count of bases not matched to a gene: 5. CDR3 bases: TGTGCCAGCAGTTCAAGGACTAGCATCGGGGAGCTGTTTTTT. Translating gives CASSSRTSIGELFF.

The rearrangement uses TRBV27 and TRBJ2-3, with 14 bases that match TRBD2. V lost 6 bases, J lost 7 bases, and 6 bases stayed unmatched. Germline V gene data show CDR1 as MNHEY and CDR2 as SMNVEV (reference sequence). This CDR3 is 15 amino acids long. CDR3 DNA sequence: TGTGCCAGCAGCCGCGGGACTAGCGGGGGCTATACGCAGTATTTT. This translates into CASSRGTSGGYTQYF.

V is TRBV9 and J is TRBJ1-2; the match to TRBD1 covers 10 bases. The V segment lost 4 bases and the J segment 7 bases; nucleotides outside the gene matches: 10. The CDR3 has 15 residues. In germline, CDR1 is SGDLS, CDR2 YYNGEE. The CDR3 spells CASSQVVWTGGGYTF. The CDR3 nucleotides read TGTGCCAGCAGCCAAGTAGTCTGGACAGGGGGTGGCTACACCTTC. The variable domain in full, with the rest retrieved from reference TRBV9 and TRBJ1-2, is DSGVTQTPKHLITATGQRVTLRCSPRSGDLSVYWYQQSLDQGLQFLIQYYNGEERAKGNILERFSAQQFPDLHSELNLSSLELGDSALYFCASSQVVWTGGGYTFGSGTRLTVV.